This T cell receptor (beta chain) was found in a study of T cell repertoires in cytomegalovirus infection (dated by TCRdb to the late 2010s). At the level of the whole study: Because public TCR beta signatures pointed to carriage of CMV infection together with the matching HLA type, the HLA type of each donor mattered for the analysis.

The reads were generated on an Illumina HiSeq 1500. TCRdb trimmed the raw reads at Q25, called clones with MiXCR and kept productive beta chains. Identical CDR3 proteins give one entry, which carries the most common genes and DNA. Here the sample has tens of thousands of distinct CDR3 sequences; about 4.2% occur a single time. Together, the top ten hold under 25% of the sample. The CDR3 measures 13 amino acids from cysteine to phenylalanine. The CDR3 DNA has 39 bases and is translated from base 1. The germline V gene supplies CDR1 SGHTA and CDR2 FQGNSA. V drops 4 bases and J drops 2 bases, leaving 7 bases in between. Beyond this particular receptor, the publication reports: The ex vivo response was dominated by HLA-C-restricted CMV-specific TCR beta clonotypes, which also provided the single most frequent clonotype in two of eight donors. Carriers of CMV infection plus the relevant HLA type were discriminated by the cumulative frequency of public TCR beta family members in the study cohort and in an independent roughly 370-donor cohort.

At least ten counts were recorded for this clonotype. No antigen is known for it. The sample holds no much larger clone one base away, and base qualities are not on file. The receptor's source is a human donor in good health (CMV status not recorded). Some clones in this sample may be carry-over from other donors' samples. This chain joins TRBV7-2 to TRBJ2-3; there is no confident call for the D gene. The sample taken for sequencing was PBMCs. Here is the DNA: TGTGCCAGCAGCTCACAAATCACAGATACGCAGTATTTT. Its protein reads: CASSSQITDTQYF.